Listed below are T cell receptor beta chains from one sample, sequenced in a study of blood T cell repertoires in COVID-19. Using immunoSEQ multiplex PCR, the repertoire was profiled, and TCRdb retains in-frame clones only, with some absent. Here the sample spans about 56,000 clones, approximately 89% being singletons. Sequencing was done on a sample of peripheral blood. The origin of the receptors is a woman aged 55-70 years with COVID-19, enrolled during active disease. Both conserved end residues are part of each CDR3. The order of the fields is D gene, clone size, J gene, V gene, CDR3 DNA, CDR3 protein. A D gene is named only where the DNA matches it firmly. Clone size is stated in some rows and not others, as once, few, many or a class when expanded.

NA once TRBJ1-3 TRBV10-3 TGTGCCATCAACCCCGGGGGGCCTGGAAACACCATATATTTT CAINPGGPGNTIYF
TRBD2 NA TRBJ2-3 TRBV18 TGTGCCAGCTCACACCCCGGGACTAGTTTAGATACGCAGTATTTT CASSHPGTSLDTQYF
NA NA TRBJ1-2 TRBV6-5 TGTGCCAGCAGGGGTACAGGGTTCGGCTACACCTTC CASRGTGFGYTF
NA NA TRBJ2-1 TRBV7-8 TGTGCCAGCAGCCCTACGGGACTTGCCTCAAGGGAGCAGTTCTTC CASSPTGLASREQFF
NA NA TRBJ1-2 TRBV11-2 TGTGCCAGCAGCTTAGATCGCTATGGCTACACCTTC CASSLDRYGYTF
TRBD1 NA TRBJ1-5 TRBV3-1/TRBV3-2 TGTGCCAGCAGCCGCGGGGACAGTGGACAGCCCCAGCATTTT CASSRGDSGQPQHF
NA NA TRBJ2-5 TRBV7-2 TGTGCCAGCAGCTTAGTGTGGGGCAGTCAAGAGACCCAGTACTTC CASSLVWGSQETQYF
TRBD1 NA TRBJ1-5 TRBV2 TGTGCCAGCAGGACGGGACAGGGGGCCAGTCAGCCCCAGCATTTT CASRTGQGASQPQHF
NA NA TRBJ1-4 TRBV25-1 TGTGCCAGCAGTGACAGGGTGGCTAATGAAAAACTGTTTTTT CASSDRVANEKLFF
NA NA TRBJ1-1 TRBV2 TGTGCCAGCAGTGCGGGAGGAGGGTACACTGAAGCTTTCTTT CASSAGGGYTEAFF
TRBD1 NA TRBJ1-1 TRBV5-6 TGTGCCAGCAGCTTGGTAGGACAGGGGAGTAACACTGAAGCTTTCTTT CASSLVGQGSNTEAFF
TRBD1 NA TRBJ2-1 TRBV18 TGTGCCAGCTCACTAAATCGGGACAGAACCCATGAGCAGTTCTTC CASSLNRDRTHEQFF
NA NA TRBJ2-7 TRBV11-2 TGTGCCAGCAGCTCTCCTTTTCTCGGGATCTACGAGCAGTACTTC CASSSPFLGIYEQYF
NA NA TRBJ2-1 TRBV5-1 TGCGCCAGCAGCCTTACAACCTACAATGAGCAGTTCTTC CASSLTTYNEQFF
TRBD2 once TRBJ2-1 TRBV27 TGTGCCAGCAGTTTGGGGGGGACTAAGGAGCAGTTCTTC CASSLGGTKEQFF
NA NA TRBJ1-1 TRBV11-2 TGTGCCAGCAGCTCCCCCCAGGAGGGGATGAACACTGAAGCTTTCTTT CASSSPQEGMNTEAFF
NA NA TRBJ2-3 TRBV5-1 TGCGCCAGCAGCCTGACAGGCCGTAGCACAGATACGCAGTATTTT CASSLTGRSTDTQYF
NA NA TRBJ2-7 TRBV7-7 TGTGCCAGCAGCCCCGAGGCAGGGGCCTACGAGCAGTACTTC CASSPEAGAYEQYF
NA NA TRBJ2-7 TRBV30 TGTGCCTGGAGTGTAAACGGTCGGGAGCAGTACTTC CAWSVNGREQYF
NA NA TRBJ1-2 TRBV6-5 TGTGCCAGCGGATACCGGGGGGGTGACTATGGCTACACCTTC CASGYRGGDYGYTF